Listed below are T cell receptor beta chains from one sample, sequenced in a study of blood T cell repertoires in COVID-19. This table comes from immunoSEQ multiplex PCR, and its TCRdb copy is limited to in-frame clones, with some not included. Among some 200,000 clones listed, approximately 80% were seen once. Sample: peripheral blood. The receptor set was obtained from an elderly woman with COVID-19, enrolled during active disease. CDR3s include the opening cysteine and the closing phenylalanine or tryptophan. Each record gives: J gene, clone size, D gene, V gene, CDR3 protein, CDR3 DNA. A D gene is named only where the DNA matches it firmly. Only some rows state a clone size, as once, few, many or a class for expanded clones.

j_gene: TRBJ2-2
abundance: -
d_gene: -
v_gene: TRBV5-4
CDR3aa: CASSRRDLTGELFF
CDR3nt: TGTGCCAGCAGCCGGCGGGACCTCACCGGGGAGCTGTTTTTT

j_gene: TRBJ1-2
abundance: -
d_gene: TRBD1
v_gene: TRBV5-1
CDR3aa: CASSASGTGGRGYTF
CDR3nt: TGCGCCAGCAGCGCCTCCGGGACAGGGGGCCGTGGCTACACCTTC

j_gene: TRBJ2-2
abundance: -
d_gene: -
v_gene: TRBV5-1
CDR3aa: CASSSQNTGELFF
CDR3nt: TGCGCCAGCAGCTCACAGAACACCGGGGAGCTGTTTTTT

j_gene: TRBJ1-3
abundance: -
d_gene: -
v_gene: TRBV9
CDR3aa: CASSALAQGFSGNTIYF
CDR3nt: TGTGCCAGCAGCGCCCTTGCACAGGGATTCTCTGGAAACACCATATATTTT

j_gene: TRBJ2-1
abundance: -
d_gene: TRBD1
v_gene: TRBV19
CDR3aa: CASSIVENRGHNEQFF
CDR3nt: TGTGCCAGTAGTATAGTGGAGAACAGGGGGCACAATGAGCAGTTCTTC

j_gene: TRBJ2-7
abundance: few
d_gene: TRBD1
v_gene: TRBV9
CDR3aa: CASSAEDRGGQYF
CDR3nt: TGTGCCAGCAGCGCGGAGGACAGGGGAGGGCAGTACTTC

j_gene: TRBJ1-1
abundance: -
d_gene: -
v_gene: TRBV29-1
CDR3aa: CSVEPEEAFF
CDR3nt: TGCAGCGTTGAGCCTGAGGAAGCTTTCTTT

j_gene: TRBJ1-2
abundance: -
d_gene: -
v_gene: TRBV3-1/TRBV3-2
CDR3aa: CASSQLGVGGYTF
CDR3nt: TGTGCCAGCAGCCAACTAGGGGTAGGTGGCTACACCTTC

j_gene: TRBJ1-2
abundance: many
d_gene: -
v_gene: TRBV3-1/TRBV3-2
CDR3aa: CASSQEGAGVVRGYTF
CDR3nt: TGTGCCAGCAGCCAAGAGGGGGCAGGGGTCGTCCGCGGCTACACCTTC

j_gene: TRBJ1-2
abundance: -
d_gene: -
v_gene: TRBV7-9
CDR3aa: CASSLWDIYGYTF
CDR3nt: TGTGCCAGCAGCTTATGGGACATCTATGGCTACACCTTC

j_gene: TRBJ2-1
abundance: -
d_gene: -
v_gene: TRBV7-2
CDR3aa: CASSFSSYNEQFF
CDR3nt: TGTGCCAGCAGCTTCAGCTCCTACAATGAGCAGTTCTTC

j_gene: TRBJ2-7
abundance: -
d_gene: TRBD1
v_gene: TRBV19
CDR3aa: CASEPGQGSYEQYF
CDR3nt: TGTGCCAGTGAACCAGGACAGGGATCCTACGAGCAGTACTTC

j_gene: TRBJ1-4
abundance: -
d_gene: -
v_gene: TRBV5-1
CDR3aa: CASSLVAGSTNEKLFF
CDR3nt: TGCGCCAGCAGCTTGGTTGCGGGATCAACTAATGAAAAACTGTTTTTT

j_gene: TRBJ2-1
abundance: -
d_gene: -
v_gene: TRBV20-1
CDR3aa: CSAGGIDDQFF
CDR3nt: TGCAGTGCTGGGGGGATTGACGACCAGTTCTTC

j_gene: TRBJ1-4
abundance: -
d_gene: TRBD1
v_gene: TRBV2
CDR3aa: CASRGRTGGDEKLFF
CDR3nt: TGTGCCAGCAGGGGTCGGACAGGGGGTGATGAAAAACTGTTTTTT

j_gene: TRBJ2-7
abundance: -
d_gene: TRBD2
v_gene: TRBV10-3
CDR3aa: CAISEGTSGYYEQYF
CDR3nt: TGTGCCATCAGTGAAGGGACTAGCGGCTATTACGAGCAGTACTTC

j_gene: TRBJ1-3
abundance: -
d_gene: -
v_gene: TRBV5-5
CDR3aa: CASSLLAGDSGNTIYF
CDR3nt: TGTGCCAGCAGCTTGCTAGCCGGGGACTCTGGAAACACCATATATTTT

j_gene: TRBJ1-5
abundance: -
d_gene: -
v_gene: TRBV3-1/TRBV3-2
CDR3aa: CASSQSGVNQPQHF
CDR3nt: TGTGCCAGCAGCCAATCAGGGGTCAATCAGCCCCAGCATTTT

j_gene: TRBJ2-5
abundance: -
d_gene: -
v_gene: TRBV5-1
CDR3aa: CASSVQGEETQYF
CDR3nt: TGCGCCAGCAGCGTACAGGGTGAGGAGACCCAGTACTTC

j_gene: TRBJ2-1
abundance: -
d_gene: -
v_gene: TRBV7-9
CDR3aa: CASSLGVAAYNEQFF
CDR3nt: TGTGCCAGCAGCCTCGGGGTAGCGGCCTACAATGAGCAGTTCTTC

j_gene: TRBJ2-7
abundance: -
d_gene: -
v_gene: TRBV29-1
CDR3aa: CSVNWGGNEQYF
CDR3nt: TGCAGCGTCAACTGGGGAGGCAACGAGCAGTACTTC

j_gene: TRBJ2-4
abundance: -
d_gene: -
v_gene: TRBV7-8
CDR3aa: CASSFSVWVAGAKNIQYF
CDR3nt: TGTGCCAGCAGCTTTAGTGTCTGGGTGGCGGGGGCCAAAAACATTCAGTACTTC

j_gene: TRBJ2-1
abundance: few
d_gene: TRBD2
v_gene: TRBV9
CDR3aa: CASSSTSGSGYNEQFF
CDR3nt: TGTGCCAGCAGCTCTACTAGCGGCAGTGGCTACAATGAGCAGTTCTTC

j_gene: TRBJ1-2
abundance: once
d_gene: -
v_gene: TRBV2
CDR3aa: CASRAAVYYGYTF
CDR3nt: TGTGCCAGCCGTGCGGCGGTCTACTATGGCTACACCTTC

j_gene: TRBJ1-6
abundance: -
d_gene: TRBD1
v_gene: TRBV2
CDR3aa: CASSEGQGTDSPLHF
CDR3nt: TGTGCCAGCAGTGAAGGACAGGGGACCGATTCACCCCTCCACTTT

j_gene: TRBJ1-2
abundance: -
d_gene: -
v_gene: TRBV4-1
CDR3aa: CASSQPTTGTGIDGYTF
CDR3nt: TGCGCCAGCAGCCAGCCTACCACAGGGACGGGAATAGATGGCTACACCTTC

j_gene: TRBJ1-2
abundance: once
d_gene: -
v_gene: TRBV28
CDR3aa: CASSLSPRGDGYTF
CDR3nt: TGTGCCAGCAGTTTATCCCCAAGGGGCGATGGCTACACCTTC

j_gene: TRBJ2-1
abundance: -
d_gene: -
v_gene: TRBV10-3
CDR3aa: CAIRQDTAGYNEQFF
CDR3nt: TGTGCCATCAGGCAAGACACCGCCGGCTACAATGAGCAGTTCTTC

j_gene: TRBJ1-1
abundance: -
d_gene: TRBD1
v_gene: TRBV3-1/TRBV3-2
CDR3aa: CASTFGTENTEAFF
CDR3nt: TGTGCCAGCACCTTCGGGACAGAGAACACTGAAGCTTTCTTT

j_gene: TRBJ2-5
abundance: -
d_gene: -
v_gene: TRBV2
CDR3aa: CASSEASILETQYF
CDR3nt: TGTGCCAGCAGTGAAGCTTCAATTTTGGAGACCCAGTACTTC

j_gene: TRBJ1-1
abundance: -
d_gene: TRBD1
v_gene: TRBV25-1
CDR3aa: CASSETGGSGTEAFF
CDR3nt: TGTGCCAGCAGTGAAACAGGGGGGTCGGGCACTGAAGCTTTCTTT

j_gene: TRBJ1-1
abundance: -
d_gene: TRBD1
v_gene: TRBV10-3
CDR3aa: CAISPRQGAMYTEAFF
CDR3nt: TGTGCCATCAGCCCCCGCCAGGGGGCCATGTATACTGAAGCTTTCTTT

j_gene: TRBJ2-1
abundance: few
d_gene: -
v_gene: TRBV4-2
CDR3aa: CASSQDRTHRGEQFF
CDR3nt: TGTGCCAGCAGCCAAGATCGGACCCACCGGGGTGAGCAGTTCTTC

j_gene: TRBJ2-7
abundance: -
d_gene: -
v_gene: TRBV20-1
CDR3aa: CSAHSVREQYF
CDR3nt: TGCAGTGCCCATTCGGTACGCGAGCAGTACTTC

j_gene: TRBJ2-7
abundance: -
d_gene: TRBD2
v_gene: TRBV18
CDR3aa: CASSLGLAETYEQYF
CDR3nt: TGTGCCAGCTCACTGGGACTAGCGGAGACCTACGAGCAGTACTTC

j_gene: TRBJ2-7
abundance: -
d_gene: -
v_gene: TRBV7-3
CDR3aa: CASSLGGSKAYEQYF
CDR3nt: TGTGCCAGCAGCTTAGGGGGGAGTAAGGCCTACGAGCAGTACTTC

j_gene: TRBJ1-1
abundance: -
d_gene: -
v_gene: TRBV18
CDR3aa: CASSPPGEAFF
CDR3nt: TGTGCCAGCTCACCCCCAGGGGAAGCTTTCTTT

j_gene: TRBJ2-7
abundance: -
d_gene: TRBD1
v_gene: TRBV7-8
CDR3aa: CASRPNRDRAYEQYF
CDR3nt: TGTGCCAGCAGACCCAACCGGGACAGGGCGTACGAGCAGTACTTC

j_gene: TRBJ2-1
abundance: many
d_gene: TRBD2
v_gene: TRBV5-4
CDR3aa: CASSLLAGPSGSYNEQFF
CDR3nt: TGTGCCAGCAGCTTACTAGCGGGGCCCTCTGGCTCCTACAATGAGCAGTTCTTC

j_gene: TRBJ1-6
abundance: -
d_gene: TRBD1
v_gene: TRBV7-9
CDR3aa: CASSSGTDNSPLHF
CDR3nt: TGTGCCAGCAGCTCCGGGACAGATAATTCACCCCTCCACTTT

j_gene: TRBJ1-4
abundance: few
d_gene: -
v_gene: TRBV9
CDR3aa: CASSRQQQNEKLFF
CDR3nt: TGTGCCAGCAGCAGACAGCAGCAAAATGAAAAACTGTTTTTT

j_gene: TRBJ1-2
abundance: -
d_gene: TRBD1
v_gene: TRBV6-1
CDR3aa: CASSEEGAWYGYTF
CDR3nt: TGTGCCAGCAGTGAAGAGGGGGCTTGGTATGGCTACACCTTC

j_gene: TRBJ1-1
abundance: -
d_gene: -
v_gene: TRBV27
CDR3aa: CASSFREGPTEAFF
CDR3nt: TGTGCCAGCAGTTTTCGGGAGGGACCCACTGAAGCTTTCTTT

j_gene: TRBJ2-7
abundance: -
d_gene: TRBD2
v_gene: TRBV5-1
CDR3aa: CASSLVSGETYEQYF
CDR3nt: TGCGCCAGCAGCTTGGTCAGCGGGGAAACCTACGAGCAGTACTTC

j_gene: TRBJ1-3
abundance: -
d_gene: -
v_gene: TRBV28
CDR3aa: CASIGGVGNTIYF
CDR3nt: TGTGCCAGCATAGGGGGGGTTGGAAACACCATATATTTT

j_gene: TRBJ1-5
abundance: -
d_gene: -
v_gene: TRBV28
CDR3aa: CASSLTGSVQPQHF
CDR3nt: TGTGCCAGCAGTTTAACAGGGAGTGTACAGCCCCAGCATTTT